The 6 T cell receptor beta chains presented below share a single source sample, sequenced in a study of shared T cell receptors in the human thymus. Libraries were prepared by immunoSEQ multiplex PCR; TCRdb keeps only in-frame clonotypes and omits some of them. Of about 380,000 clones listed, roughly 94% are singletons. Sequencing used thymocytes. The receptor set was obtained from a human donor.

Here the CDR3 reads CSVFSGVNTGELFF. The CDR3 region has the DNA TGCAGCGTTTTTAGCGGAGTGAACACCGGGGAGCTGTTTTTT. The genes are TRBV29-1 and TRBJ2-2, with D possibly matching TRBD2 (6 bases). Germline CDR1 reads SQVTM; CDR2 reads ANQGSEA. The ends were cut back, 5 bases at V and 1 base at J, with 11 bases in the middle. The CDR3 has 14 amino acids.

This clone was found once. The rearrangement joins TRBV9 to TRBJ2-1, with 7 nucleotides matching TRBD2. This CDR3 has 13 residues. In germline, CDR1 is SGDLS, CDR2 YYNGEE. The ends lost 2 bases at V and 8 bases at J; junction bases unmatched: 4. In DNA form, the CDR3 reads TGTGCCAGCAGCGTGCGGGGGAGCGATGAGCAGTTCTTC. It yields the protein CASSVRGSDEQFF. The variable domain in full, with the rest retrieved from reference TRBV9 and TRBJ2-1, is DSGVTQTPKHLITATGQRVTLRCSPRSGDLSVYWYQQSLDQGLQFLIQYYNGEERAKGNILERFSAQQFPDLHSELNLSSLELGDSALYFCASSVRGSDEQFFGPGTRLTVL.

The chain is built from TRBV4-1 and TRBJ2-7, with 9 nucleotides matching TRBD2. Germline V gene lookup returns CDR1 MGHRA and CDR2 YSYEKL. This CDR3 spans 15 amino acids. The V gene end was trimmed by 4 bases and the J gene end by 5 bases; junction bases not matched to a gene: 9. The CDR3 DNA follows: TGCGCCAGCAGCCGGAGGGAGCGGGAGGCCCACGAGCAGTACTTC. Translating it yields CASSRREREAHEQYF.

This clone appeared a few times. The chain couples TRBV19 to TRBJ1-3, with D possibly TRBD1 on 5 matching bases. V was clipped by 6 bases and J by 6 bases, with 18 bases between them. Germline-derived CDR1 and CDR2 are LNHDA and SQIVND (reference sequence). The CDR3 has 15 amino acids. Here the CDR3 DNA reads TGTGCCAGTAGCCCCTTTCGGGGGGGAGAAAACACCATATATTTT. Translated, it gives CASSPFRGGENTIYF.

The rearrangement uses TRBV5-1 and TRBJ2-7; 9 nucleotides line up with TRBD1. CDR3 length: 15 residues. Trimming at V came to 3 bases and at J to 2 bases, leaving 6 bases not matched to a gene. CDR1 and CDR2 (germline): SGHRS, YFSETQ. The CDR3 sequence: CASSWVGTGTYEQYF. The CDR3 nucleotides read TGCGCCAGCAGCTGGGTAGGGACAGGGACCTACGAGCAGTACTTC.

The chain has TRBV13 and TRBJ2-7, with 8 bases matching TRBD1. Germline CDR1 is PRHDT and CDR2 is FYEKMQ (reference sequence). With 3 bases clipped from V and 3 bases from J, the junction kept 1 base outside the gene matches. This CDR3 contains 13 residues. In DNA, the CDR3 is TGTGCCAGCAGCTTTGACAGGGGCTACGAGCAGTACTTC. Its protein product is CASSFDRGYEQYF. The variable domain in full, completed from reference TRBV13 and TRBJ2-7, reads AAGVIQSPRHLIKEKRETATLKCYPIPRHDTVYWYQQGPGQDPQFLISFYEKMQSDKGSIPDRFSAQQFSDYHSELNMSSLELGDSALYFCASSFDRGYEQYFGPGTRLTVT.